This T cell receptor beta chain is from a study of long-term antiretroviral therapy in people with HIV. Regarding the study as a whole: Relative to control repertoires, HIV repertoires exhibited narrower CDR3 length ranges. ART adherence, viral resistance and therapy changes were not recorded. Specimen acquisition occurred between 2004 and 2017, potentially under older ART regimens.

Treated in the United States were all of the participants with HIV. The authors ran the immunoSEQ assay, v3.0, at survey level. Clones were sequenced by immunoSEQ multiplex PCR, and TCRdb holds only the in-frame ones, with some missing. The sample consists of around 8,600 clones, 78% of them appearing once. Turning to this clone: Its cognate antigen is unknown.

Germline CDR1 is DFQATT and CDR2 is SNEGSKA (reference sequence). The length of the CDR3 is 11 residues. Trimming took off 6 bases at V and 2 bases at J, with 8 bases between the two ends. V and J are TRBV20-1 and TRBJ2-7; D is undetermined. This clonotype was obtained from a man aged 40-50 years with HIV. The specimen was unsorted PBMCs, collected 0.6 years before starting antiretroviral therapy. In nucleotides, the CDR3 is TGCAGTGCCGCCCCACCCTACGAGCAGTACTTC. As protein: CSAAPPYEQYF.